The clone carrying this T cell receptor beta chain was found a few times. No antigen is known for it. These data belong to a study of cytomegalovirus exposure and HLA in healthy donors. Broader study findings: Several of the most significant clusters were apparently associated with common viral pathogens in a later analysis.

Amplification used 60 Vbeta primers and 13 Jbeta primers. Profiled with immunoSEQ multiplex PCR; TCRdb holds only in-frame clones, not every one. Among under 200,000 clones listed, roughly 79% were seen once. Participants comprised healthy donors of bone marrow. The sequencing input was PBMCs. The sequence derives from a man aged 50 to 60 in good health and CMV-seropositive.

The CDR3 sequence: CASSQAAAHEQYF. The CDR3 region has the DNA TGTGCCAGCAGCCAAGCGGCGGCCCACGAGCAGTACTTC. V gene TRBV4-2 combines with J gene TRBJ2-7; D ambiguous. The CDR3 runs 13 residues. Germline CDR1 reads LGHNA; CDR2 reads YNFKEQ. The ends were cut back, 1 base at V and 5 bases at J, with 9 bases in the middle.